These 26 T cell receptor beta chains share one sample of origin, sequenced in a study of blood T cells in healthy people across ages. The use of a sample-barcoded 5' primer and a J-beta primer mix characterized a second PCR of about 6 to 12 cycles. TCRdb reprocessed the 5' RACE reads with MiXCR, giving one entry per CDR3 protein. Of approximately 810,000 distinct CDR3 sequences in the sample, 25% to 30% were seen once. Sequencing was performed on blood. The receptor source for this set is a woman over 75 in good health.

This clonotype was seen once. The V and J genes are TRBV24-1 and TRBJ2-4, with a tentative D call TRBD2 (5 bases). CDR1 and CDR2 (germline): KGHDR, SFDVKD. The CDR3 is 13 amino acids. V was shortened by 3 bases and J by 13 bases, with 15 bases between the two germline ends. In nucleotides, the CDR3 is TGTGCCACCAGTGATACCCCTCGGGATGAGCAGTACTTC. It codes for CATSDTPRDEQYF.

This clonotype was recorded at least ten times. The chain joins TRBV5-1 to TRBJ2-7; maybe TRBD1 (5 bases). The CDR3 consists of 15 residues. With 1 base removed from V and 4 bases from J, the gap between germline ends came to 15 bases. CDR1 and CDR2 (germline): SGHRS, YFSETQ. The DNA of the CDR3 is TGCGCCAGCAGCTTGTCGTCAGGGCAACATTACGAGCAGTACTTC. Protein product: CASSLSSGQHYEQYF.

The chain combines TRBV24-1 with TRBJ2-1; 8 bases fit TRBD1. CDR1 KGHDR and CDR2 SFDVKD come from the germline V gene. The CDR3 covers 17 residues. Germline trimming cut 4 bases from V and 6 bases from J; bases unmatched to any gene: 13. CDR3 sequence reads: CATSDLLTGAVGNEQFF. CDR3 bases: TGTGCCACCAGTGACCTCCTGACAGGGGCAGTGGGCAATGAGCAGTTCTTC.

The chain joins TRBV29-1 to TRBJ2-5; no definite D call. V was pared by 1 base and J by 3 bases, with 9 bases between. The CDR3 runs 13 residues. The germline V gene encodes CDR1 SQVTM and CDR2 ANQGSEA. The CDR3 loop is CSVEGVVEETQYF. As DNA, the CDR3 is TGCAGCGTTGAAGGGGTAGTGGAAGAGACCCAGTACTTC.

This clonotype was picked up a small number of times. A single base separates this from a much larger clone, so it may be a read error. The V and J genes are TRBV12-3 or TRBV12-4 and TRBJ1-5, with a possible D match to TRBD1 (6 bases). CDR3 length: 15 residues. The DNA of the CDR3 is TGTGCCGGCAGTTTAGGGCAGGGGAGGAATCAGCCCCAGCATTTT. Translating gives CAGSLGQGRNQPQHF.

This clonotype was counted once. This rearrangement joins TRBV29-1 to TRBJ2-7, with D possibly being TRBD1 (8 bases). Germline V gene data show CDR1 as SQVTM and CDR2 as ANQGSEA. Trimming shortened V by 6 bases and J by 4 bases, and 16 bases separated the two germline ends. The CDR3 sequence is 13 residues long. DNA of the CDR3: TGCAGCGTGAGGGGGGGACAGGAGTACGAGCAGTACTTC. Translated, it gives CSVRGGQEYEQYF.

Ten or more counts support this clonotype. The chain recombines TRBV20-1 with TRBJ2-1; 10 bases fit TRBD1. The CDR3 extends over 13 amino acids. Germline lookup yields CDR1 DFQATT and CDR2 SNEGSKA (reference sequence). V trimming: 7 bases; J trimming: 6 bases; junction bases outside the gene matches: 6. CDR3 nucleotides: TGCAGTGGGCAAAGACAGGGGGCCAATGAGCAGTTCTTC. Its protein is CSGQRQGANEQFF.

This clonotype was counted a few times. The chain recombines TRBV11-2 with TRBJ1-6; D is undetermined. V lost 0 bases and J 14 bases, leaving 11 bases between the germline ends. Germline V CDR1 and CDR2: SGHAT, FQNNGV. This CDR3 is built from 13 residues. The chain's CDR3 is CASSLEDQWTLHF. For the CDR3, the DNA is TGTGCCAGCAGCTTAGAAGACCAATGGACCCTCCACTTT.

The genes are TRBV7-2 and TRBJ2-3, with 7 bases fitting TRBD2. The V and J ends lost 2 bases and 2 bases, in that order; junction bases with no gene match: 4. CDR1 SGHTA and CDR2 FQGNSA come from the germline V gene. The CDR3 runs 15 residues. CDR3 amino acids: CASSLQAGYTDTQYF. The DNA for the CDR3 is TGTGCCAGCAGCTTACAAGCGGGGTACACAGATACGCAGTATTTT.

V usage is TRBV20-1 and J usage is TRBJ2-7; D possibly corresponds to TRBD2 (5 bases). The germline gives CDR1 DFQATT, CDR2 SNEGSKA (reference sequence). V was shortened by 5 bases and J by 1 base, with 12 bases between the two germline ends. There are 13 residues in the CDR3. This chain's CDR3 is CSAYGELSYEQYF. The DNA of the CDR3 is TGCAGTGCTTACGGGGAATTATCCTACGAGCAGTACTTC.

This clonotype was observed a handful of times. A much larger clone is a single base away; this may be a read error. The rearrangement uses TRBV5-1 and TRBJ2-1; TRBD2 matches 13 bases. Judging by the DNA end, TRBJ2-7 fits better; the J call may be wrong. Germline lookup yields CDR1 SGHRS and CDR2 YFSETQ. This CDR3 has 15 residues. CDR3 sequence reads: CASSWTSGGYNEQYF. The CDR3 DNA reads as TGCGCCAGCAGCTGGACTAGCGGGGGCTACAATGAGCAGTACTTC.

This clonotype has only a few counts. The CDR3 DNA reads TGTGCCAGCACCCTCCGAGGGACCAACTATGGCTACACCTTC. Translating gives CASTLRGTNYGYTF. The chain employs TRBV7-8 and TRBJ1-2, with D perhaps TRBD1 (5 bases). The CDR3 has 14 residues. The germline V gene encodes CDR1 SGHVS and CDR2 FQNEAQ. V was shortened by 7 bases and J by 2 bases, with 14 bases between the two germline ends.

The gene calls are TRBV29-1 and TRBJ1-4; no clear D. V lost 3 bases, J lost 5 bases, and 4 bases lay in between. Germline V gene data show CDR1 as SQVTM and CDR2 as ANQGSEA. The CDR3 covers 11 residues. This CDR3 reads CSVEWNEKLFF. Written as DNA, the CDR3 is TGCAGCGTTGAGTGGAATGAAAAACTGTTTTTT.

This clonotype was detected a few times. V gene TRBV6-2 or TRBV6-3 combines with J gene TRBJ2-3, with D tentatively TRBD2 (5 bases). CDR3 size: 15 residues. V was cut by 2 bases and J by 2 bases, with 11 bases left in between. CDR1 is MNHEY and CDR2 is SVGEGT in the germline V gene. The CDR3 sequence: CASSYRGFNTDTQYF. CDR3 bases: TGTGCCAGCAGTTACAGAGGGTTCAACACAGATACGCAGTATTTT.

V is TRBV30 and J is TRBJ2-2; no clear D. The V gene's germline CDR1 is GTSNPN and CDR2 SVGIG (reference sequence). The CDR3 covers 15 residues. V lost 4 bases and J lost 4, with 16 bases in between. The CDR3 region has the DNA TGTGCCTGGAAACGTGGGGAAACTTTCACCGGGGAGCTGTTTTTT. This sequence encodes CAWKRGETFTGELFF.

There are many counts of this clonotype. V is TRBV9 and J is TRBJ2-1; TRBD2 matches at 9 bases. This CDR3 contains 14 residues. The germline V gene encodes CDR1 SGDLS and CDR2 YYNGEE. J gave up 10 bases and V 3 bases, and 8 bases lay outside the gene matches. CDR3 nucleotide sequence: TGTGCCAGCAGCGACCGGCTAGCGGGGCACGAGCAGTTCTTC. It codes for CASSDRLAGHEQFF.

This clonotype was seen ten or more times. A junction end diverges from the germline sequence, so it may reflect a read error. The chain recombines TRBV6-1 with TRBJ2-3; D ambiguous. The CDR3 loop spans 13 amino acids. The germline CDR1 and CDR2 sequences are MNHNS and SASEGT. The CDR3 region has the DNA TGTGCCAGCAATGAACCTGTCCCGGTTACGCAGTATTTT. Protein product: CASNEPVPVTQYF.

Remarks on this clonotype: A read error is possible here, since a much larger clone lies one base away. The rearrangement uses TRBV12-3 or TRBV12-4 and TRBJ1-5; 10 nucleotides agree with TRBD1. The CDR3 runs to 17 residues. CDR3 protein: CASSVRQGARSKQPQHF. CDR3 nucleotides: TGTGCCAGCAGTGTAAGACAGGGGGCGAGGAGCAAACAGCCCCAGCATTTT.

This clonotype occurred many times. With a much larger clone just one base away, this may be a read error. V is TRBV4-1 and J is TRBJ2-7, with D maybe TRBD1 (6 bases). This CDR3 is built from 16 residues. Germline CDR1 is MGHRA and CDR2 is YSYEKL. This CDR3 reads CASSQDWAGDLYAQYF. The CDR3 DNA sequence: TGCGCCAGCAGCCAAGATTGGGCAGGGGACCTCTACGCGCAGTACTTC.

This clonotype occurred a few times. The chain recombines TRBV14 with TRBJ2-1, with D possibly being TRBD1 (6 bases). Germline lookup yields CDR1 SGHDN and CDR2 FVKESK. The ends were cut back, 2 bases at V and 5 bases at J, with 16 bases in the middle. This CDR3 contains 16 residues. The CDR3 spells CASSQYTGILDNEQFF. The CDR3 bases are TGTGCCAGCAGCCAATACACAGGGATATTGGACAATGAGCAGTTCTTC.

On this clonotype: The junction shows a germline mismatch at one end, possibly a read error. The chain carries TRBV7-2 and TRBJ2-1; D gene uncertain. Germline V gives CDR1 SGHTA, CDR2 FQGNSA. The CDR3 length is 16 residues. CDR3 protein: CAGSSYGLENYNEQFF. The CDR3 bases are TGTGCCGGCAGCTCTTATGGCCTGGAGAACTACAATGAGCAGTTCTTC.

A single count supports this clonotype. The chain is built from TRBV7-2 and TRBJ1-6; D is undetermined. CDR1 is SGHTA and CDR2 is FQGNSA in the germline V gene. The CDR3 is made up of 17 amino acids. V was pared by 1 base and J by 2 bases, with 12 bases between. The CDR3: CASSLEWPRAYNSPLHF. CDR3 sequence (DNA): TGTGCCAGCAGCTTAGAGTGGCCAAGGGCCTATAATTCACCCCTCCACTTT.

The chain uses TRBV11-3 and TRBJ2-7, with D maybe TRBD1 (6 bases). Trimming left V 0 bases short and J 0 bases short, with 21 bases between. The CDR3 totals 19 residues. Germline V lookup: CDR1 SGHNT, CDR2 YENEEA. The CDR3 DNA is TGTGCCAGCAGCTTAGAGGGCTCGGGGACACCTCGGCCCTCCTACGAGCAGTACTTC. Its translation is CASSLEGSGTPRPSYEQYF.

There are many counts of this clonotype. V usage is TRBV12-3 or TRBV12-4 and J usage is TRBJ1-6; D is possibly TRBD1 (5 bases). The CDR3 totals 15 residues. Trimming stripped 3 bases from V and 10 bases from J, with 16 bases between. The CDR3 bases are TGTGCCAGCAGTTTGGAGGTCAGGGCGGGGTCACCCCTCCACTTT. Translation: CASSLEVRAGSPLHF.

CDR3 in amino acids: CSVAGGPPETQYF. CDR3 nucleotide sequence: TGCAGCGTTGCGGGTGGACCGCCAGAGACCCAGTACTTC. V gene TRBV29-1 combines with J gene TRBJ2-5; D is ambiguous. Germline values: CDR1 SQVTM, CDR2 ANQGSEA. This CDR3 has 13 residues. Trimming cost V 4 bases and J 4 bases, with 13 bases left between them.

This clonotype was observed many times. The rearrangement joins TRBV12-3 or TRBV12-4 to TRBJ1-2; a weak D match, TRBD1 (5 bases). The CDR3 contains 15 residues. Trimming took 3 bases from V and 7 from J, leaving 18 bases between them. The CDR3 DNA reads TGTGCCAGCAGTTTTGGGGGGGTCTGGCTACGTGGCTACACCTTC. Amino acid sequence: CASSFGGVWLRGYTF.